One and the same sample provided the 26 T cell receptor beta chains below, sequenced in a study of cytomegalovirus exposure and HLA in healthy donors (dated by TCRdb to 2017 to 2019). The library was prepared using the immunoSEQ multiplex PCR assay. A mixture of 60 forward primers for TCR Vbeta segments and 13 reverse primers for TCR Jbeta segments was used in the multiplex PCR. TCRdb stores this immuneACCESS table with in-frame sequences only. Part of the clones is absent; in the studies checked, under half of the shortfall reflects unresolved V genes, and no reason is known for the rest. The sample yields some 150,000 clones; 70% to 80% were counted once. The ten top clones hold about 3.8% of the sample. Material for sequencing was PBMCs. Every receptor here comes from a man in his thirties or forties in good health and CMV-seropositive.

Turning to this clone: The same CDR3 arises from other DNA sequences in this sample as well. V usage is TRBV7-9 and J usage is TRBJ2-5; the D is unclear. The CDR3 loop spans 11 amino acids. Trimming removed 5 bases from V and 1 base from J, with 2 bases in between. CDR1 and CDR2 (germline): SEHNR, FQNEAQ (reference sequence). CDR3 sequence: CASSLQETQYF. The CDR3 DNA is TGTGCCAGCAGCCTCCAAGAGACCCAGTACTTC.

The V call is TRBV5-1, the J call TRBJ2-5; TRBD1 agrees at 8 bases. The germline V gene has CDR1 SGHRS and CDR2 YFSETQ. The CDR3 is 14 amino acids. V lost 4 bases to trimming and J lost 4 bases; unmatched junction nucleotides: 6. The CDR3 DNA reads TGCGCCAGCAGCACCTCAGGGGGCGCAGAGACCCAGTACTTC. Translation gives CASSTSGGAETQYF.

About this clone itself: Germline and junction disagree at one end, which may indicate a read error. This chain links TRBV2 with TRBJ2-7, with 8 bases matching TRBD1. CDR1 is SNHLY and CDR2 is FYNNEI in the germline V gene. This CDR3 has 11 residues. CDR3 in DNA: TGTGCCAGCAGTGAAATGGACAGGGCCAACTTC. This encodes CASSEMDRANF. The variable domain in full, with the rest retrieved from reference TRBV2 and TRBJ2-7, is EPEVTQTPSHQVTQMGQEVILRCVPISNHLYFYWYRQILGQKVEFLVSFYNNEISEKSEIFDDQFSVERPDGSNFTLKIRSTKLEDSAMYFCASSEMDRANFGPGTRLTVT.

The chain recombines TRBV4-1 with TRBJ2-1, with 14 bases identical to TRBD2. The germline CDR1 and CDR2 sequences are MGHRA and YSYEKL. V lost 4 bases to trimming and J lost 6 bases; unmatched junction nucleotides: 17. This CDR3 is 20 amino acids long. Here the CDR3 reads CASSRRLAGGQFRLRNEQFF. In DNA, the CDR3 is TGCGCCAGCAGCCGAAGACTAGCGGGGGGGCAATTCCGTTTACGCAATGAGCAGTTCTTC.

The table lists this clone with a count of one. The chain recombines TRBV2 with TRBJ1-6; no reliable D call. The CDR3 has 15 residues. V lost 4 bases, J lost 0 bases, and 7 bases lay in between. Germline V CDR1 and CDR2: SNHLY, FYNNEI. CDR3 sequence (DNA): TGTGCCAGCAGTGCTAGTAGCTCCTATAATTCACCCCTCCACTTT. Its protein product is CASSASSSYNSPLHF.

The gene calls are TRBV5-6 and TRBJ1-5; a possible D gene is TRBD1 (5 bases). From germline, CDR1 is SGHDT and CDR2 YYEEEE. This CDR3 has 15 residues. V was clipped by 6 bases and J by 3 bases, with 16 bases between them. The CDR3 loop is CASTPGPGLNQPQHF. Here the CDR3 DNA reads TGTGCCAGCACCCCCGGTCCAGGGCTCAATCAGCCCCAGCATTTT.

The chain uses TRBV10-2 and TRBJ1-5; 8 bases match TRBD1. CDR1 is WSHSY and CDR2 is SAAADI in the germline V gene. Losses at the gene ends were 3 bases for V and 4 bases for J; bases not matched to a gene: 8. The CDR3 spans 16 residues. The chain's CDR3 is CASSDLPRQGNQPQHF. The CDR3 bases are TGCGCCAGCAGTGATCTGCCGAGACAGGGGAATCAGCCCCAGCATTTT.

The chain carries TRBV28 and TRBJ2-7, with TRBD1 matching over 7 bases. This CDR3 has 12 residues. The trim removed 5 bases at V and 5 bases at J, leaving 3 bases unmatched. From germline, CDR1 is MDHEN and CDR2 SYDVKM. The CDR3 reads CASSGDRDEQYF. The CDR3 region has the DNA TGTGCCAGCAGTGGCGACAGGGACGAGCAGTACTTC.

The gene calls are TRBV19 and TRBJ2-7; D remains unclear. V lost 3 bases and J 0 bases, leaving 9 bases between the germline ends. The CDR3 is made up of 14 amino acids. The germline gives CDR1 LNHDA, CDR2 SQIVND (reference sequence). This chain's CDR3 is CASSIALSSYEQYF. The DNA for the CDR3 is TGTGCCAGTAGTATCGCACTAAGCTCCTACGAGCAGTACTTC.

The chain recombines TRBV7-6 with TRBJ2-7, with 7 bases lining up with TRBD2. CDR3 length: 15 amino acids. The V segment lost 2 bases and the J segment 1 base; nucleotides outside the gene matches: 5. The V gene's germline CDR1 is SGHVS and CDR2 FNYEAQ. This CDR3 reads CASSLSGDESYEQYF. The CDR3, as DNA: TGTGCCAGCAGCTTAAGCGGGGATGAATCCTACGAGCAGTACTTC. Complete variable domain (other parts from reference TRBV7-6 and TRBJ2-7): GAGVSQSPRYKVTKRGQDVALRCDPISGHVSLYWYRQALGQGPEFLTYFNYEAQQDKSGLPNDRFSAERPEGSISTLTIQRTEQRDSAMYRCASSLSGDESYEQYFGPGTRLTVT.

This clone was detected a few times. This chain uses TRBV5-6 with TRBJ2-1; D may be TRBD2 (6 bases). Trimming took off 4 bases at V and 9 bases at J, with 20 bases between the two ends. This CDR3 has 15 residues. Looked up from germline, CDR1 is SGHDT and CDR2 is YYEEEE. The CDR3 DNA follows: TGTGCCAGCAGCGTCGAGGGAGGTGTTTTTGGTGAGCAGTTCTTC. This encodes CASSVEGGVFGEQFF.

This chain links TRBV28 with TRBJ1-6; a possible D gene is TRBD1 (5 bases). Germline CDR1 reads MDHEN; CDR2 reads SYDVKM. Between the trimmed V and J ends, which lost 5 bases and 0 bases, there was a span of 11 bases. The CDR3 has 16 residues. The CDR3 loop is CASSPRGSSYNSPLHF. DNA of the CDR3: TGTGCCAGCAGTCCCCGGGGGAGCTCCTATAATTCACCCCTCCACTTT.

The CDR3 here is CASSLGVGAMNTGELFF. For the CDR3, the DNA is TGCGCCAGCAGCTTGGGTGTTGGGGCCATGAACACCGGGGAGCTGTTTTTT. V and J are TRBV5-1 and TRBJ2-2, with D maybe TRBD1 (5 bases). This CDR3 has 17 amino acids. CDR1 and CDR2 from the germline V gene are SGHRS and YFSETQ. Trimming left V 0 bases short and J 1 base short, with 13 bases between.

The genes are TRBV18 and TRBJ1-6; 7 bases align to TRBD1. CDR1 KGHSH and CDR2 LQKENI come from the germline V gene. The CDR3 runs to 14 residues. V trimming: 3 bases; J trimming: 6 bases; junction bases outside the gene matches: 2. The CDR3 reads CASSPDRVNSPLHF. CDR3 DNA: TGTGCCAGCTCACCCGACAGGGTTAATTCACCCCTCCACTTT.

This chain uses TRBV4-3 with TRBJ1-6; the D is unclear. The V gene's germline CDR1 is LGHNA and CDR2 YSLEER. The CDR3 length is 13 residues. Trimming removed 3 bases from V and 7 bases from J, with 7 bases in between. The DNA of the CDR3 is TGCGCCAGCAGCCAGACAAGCAATTCACCCCTCCACTTT. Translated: CASSQTSNSPLHF.

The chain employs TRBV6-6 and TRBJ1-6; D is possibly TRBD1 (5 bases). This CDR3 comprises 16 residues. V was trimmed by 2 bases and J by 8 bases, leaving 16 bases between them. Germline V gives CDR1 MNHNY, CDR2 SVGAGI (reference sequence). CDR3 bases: TGTGCCAGCAGTTACGCGGGACGAGGTTCGGATTCACCCCTCCACTTT. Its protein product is CASSYAGRGSDSPLHF.

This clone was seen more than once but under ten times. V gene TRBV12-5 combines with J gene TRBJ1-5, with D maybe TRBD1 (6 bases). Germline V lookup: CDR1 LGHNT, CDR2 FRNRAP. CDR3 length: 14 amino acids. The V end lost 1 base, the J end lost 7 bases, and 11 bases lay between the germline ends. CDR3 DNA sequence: TGTGCTAGTGGTTTGGATGGGACAACCCAGCCCCAGCATTTT. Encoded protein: CASGLDGTTQPQHF.

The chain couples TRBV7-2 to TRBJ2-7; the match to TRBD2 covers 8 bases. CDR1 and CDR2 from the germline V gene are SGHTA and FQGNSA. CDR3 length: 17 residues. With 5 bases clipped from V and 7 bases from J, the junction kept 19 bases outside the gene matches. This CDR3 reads CASSPSGGGLGAGEQYF. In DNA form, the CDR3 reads TGTGCCAGCAGCCCATCGGGAGGGGGGCTCGGGGCGGGGGAGCAGTACTTC. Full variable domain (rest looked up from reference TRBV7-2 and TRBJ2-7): GAGVSQSPSNKVTEKGKDVELRCDPISGHTALYWYRQSLGQGLEFLIYFQGNSAPDKSGLPSDRFSAERTGGSVSTLTIQRTQQEDSAVYLCASSPSGGGLGAGEQYFGPGTRLTVT.

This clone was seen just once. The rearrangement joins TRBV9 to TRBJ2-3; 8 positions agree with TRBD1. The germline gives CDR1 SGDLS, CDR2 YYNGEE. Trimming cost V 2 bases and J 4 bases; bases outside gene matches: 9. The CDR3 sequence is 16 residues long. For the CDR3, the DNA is TGTGCCAGCAGCGTCGCTGGACAGGGATTGCCAGATACGCAGTATTTT. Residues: CASSVAGQGLPDTQYF.

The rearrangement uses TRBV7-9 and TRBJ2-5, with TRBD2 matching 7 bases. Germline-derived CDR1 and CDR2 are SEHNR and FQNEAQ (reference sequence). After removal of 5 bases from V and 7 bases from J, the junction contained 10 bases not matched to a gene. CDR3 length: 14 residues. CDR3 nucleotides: TGTGCCAGCAGCCAACTAGCGTCGGTGGGGACCCAGTACTTC. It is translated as CASSQLASVGTQYF.

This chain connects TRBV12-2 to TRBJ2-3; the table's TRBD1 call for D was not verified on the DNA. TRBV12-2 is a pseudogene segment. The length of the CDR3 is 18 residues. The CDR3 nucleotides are TGTGCAAGTCGCTTAGCCCAGGGGGACAGGGGGCATAAAGATACGCAGTATTTT. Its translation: CASRLAQGDRGHKDTQYF.

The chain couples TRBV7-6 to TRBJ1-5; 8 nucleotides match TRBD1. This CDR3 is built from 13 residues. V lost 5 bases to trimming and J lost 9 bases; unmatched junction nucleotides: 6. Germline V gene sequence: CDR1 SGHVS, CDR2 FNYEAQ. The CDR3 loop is CASSGQGGSPQHF. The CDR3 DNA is TGTGCCAGCAGCGGACAGGGTGGATCGCCCCAGCATTTT. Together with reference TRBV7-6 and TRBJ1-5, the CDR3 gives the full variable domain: GAGVSQSPRYKVTKRGQDVALRCDPISGHVSLYWYRQALGQGPEFLTYFNYEAQQDKSGLPNDRFSAERPEGSISTLTIQRTEQRDSAMYRCASSGQGGSPQHFGDGTRLSIL.

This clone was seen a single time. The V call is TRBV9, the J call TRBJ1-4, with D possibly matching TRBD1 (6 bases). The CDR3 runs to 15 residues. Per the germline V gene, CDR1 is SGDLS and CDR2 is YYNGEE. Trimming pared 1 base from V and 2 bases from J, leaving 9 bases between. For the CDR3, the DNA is TGTGCCAGCAGCGTATGGGGGCACACTAATGAAAAACTGTTTTTT. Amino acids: CASSVWGHTNEKLFF.

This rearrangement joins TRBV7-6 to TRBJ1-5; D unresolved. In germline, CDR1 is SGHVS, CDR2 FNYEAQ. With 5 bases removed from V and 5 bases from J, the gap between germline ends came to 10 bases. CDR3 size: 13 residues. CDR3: CASSPVEDQPQHF. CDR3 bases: TGTGCCAGCAGCCCGGTGGAGGATCAGCCCCAGCATTTT. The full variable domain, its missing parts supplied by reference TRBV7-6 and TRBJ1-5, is GAGVSQSPRYKVTKRGQDVALRCDPISGHVSLYWYRQALGQGPEFLTYFNYEAQQDKSGLPNDRFSAERPEGSISTLTIQRTEQRDSAMYRCASSPVEDQPQHFGDGTRLSIL.

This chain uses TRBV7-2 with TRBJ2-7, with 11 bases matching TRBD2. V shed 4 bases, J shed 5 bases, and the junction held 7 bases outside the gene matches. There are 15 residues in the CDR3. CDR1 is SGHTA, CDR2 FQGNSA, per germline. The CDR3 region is CASSWVAGGRNEQYF. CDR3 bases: TGTGCCAGCAGCTGGGTAGCGGGGGGGCGAAACGAGCAGTACTTC.

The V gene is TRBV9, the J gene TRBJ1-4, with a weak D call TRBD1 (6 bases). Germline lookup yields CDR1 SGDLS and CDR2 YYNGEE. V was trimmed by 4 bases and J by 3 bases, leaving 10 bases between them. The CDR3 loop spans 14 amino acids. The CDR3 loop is CASSTAGANEKLFF. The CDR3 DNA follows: TGTGCCAGCAGCACGGCAGGGGCTAATGAAAAACTGTTTTTT.